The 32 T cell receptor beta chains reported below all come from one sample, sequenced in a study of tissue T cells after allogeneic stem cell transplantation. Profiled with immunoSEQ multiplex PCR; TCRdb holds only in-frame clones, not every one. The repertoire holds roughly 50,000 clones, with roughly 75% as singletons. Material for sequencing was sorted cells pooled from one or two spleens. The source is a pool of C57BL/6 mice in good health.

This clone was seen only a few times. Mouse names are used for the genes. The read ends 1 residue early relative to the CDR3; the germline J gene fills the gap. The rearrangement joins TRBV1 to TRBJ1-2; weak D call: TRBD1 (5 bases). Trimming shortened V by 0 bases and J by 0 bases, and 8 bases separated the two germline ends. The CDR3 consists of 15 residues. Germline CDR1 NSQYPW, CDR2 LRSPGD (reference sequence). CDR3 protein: CTCSADGGANSDYTF. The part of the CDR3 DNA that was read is TGCACCTGCAGTGCAGACGGGGGTGCAAACTCCGACTACACC.

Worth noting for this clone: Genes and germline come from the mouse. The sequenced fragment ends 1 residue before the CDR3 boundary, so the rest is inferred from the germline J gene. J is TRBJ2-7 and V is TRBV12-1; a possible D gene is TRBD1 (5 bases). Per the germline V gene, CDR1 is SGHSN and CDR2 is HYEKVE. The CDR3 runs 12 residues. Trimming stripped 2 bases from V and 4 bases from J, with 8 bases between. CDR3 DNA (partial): TGTGCCAGCTCTCACCGACAGTATGAACAGTAC. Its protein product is CASSHRQYEQY. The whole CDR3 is CASSHRQYEQYF.

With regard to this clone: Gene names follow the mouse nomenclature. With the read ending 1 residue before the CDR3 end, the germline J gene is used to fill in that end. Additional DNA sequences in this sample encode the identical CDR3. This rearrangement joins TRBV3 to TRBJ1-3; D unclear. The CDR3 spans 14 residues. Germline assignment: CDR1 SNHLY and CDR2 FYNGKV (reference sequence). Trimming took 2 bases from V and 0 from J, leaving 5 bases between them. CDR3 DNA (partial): TGTGCCAGCAGCTTACGAAATTCTGGAAATACGCTCTAT. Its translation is CASSLRNSGNTLY. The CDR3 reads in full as CASSLRNSGNTLYF.

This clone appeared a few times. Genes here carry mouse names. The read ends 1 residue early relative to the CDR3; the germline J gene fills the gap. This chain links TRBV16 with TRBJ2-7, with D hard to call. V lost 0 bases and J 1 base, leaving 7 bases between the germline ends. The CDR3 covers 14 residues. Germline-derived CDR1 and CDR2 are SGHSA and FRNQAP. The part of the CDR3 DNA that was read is TGTGCAAGCAGCTTAGATGGTGGGTCCTATGAACAGTAC. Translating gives CASSLDGGSYEQY. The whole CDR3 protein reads CASSLDGGSYEQYF.

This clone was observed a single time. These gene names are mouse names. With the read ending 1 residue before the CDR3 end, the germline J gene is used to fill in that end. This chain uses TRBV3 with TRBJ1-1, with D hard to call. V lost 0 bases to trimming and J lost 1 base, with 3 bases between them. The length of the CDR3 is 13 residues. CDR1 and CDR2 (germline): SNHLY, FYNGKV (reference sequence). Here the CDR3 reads CASSLARNTEVFF. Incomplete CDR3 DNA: TGTGCCAGCAGCTTAGCCCGGAACACAGAAGTCTTC.

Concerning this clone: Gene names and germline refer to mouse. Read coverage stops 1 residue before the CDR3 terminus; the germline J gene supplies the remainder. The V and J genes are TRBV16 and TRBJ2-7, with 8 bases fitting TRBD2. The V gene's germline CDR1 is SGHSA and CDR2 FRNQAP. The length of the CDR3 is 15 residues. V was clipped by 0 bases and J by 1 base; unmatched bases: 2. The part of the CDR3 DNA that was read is TGTGCAAGCAGCTTAGACCACTGGGGGTCCTATGAACAGTAC. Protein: CASSLDHWGSYEQY. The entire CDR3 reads CASSLDHWGSYEQYF.

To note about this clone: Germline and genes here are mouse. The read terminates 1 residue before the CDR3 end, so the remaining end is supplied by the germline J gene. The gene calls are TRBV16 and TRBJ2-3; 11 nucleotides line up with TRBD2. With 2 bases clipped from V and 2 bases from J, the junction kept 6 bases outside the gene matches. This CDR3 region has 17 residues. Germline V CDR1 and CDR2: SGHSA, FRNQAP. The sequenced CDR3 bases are TGTGCAAGCAGCTTACCCCGGACTGGGGGGCATGCAGAAACGCTGTAT. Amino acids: CASSLPRTGGHAETLY. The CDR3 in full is CASSLPRTGGHAETLYF.

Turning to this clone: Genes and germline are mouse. The CDR3 reads CASSGGQTSGNTLYF. The covered CDR3 bases are TGTGCCAGCAGTGGGGGACAAACTTCTGGAAATACGCTCTAT. The rearrangement uses TRBV13-1 and TRBJ1-3; maybe TRBD1 (6 bases). The read gets to within 1 residue of the CDR3 end, and the germline J gene fills in the rest. The CDR3 sequence is 15 residues long. With 3 bases removed from V and 0 bases from J, the gap between germline ends came to 10 bases. Germline V gives CDR1 NSHNY, CDR2 SYGAGN.

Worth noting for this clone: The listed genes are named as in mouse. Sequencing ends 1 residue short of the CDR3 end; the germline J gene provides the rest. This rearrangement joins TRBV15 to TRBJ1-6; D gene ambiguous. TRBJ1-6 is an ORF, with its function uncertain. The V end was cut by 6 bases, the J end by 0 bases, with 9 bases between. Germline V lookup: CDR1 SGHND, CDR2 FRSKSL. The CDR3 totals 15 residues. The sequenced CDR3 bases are TGTGCCAGCAGCCCCATCCCTTCCTATAATTCGCCCCTCTAC. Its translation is CASSPIPSYNSPLY. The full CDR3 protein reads CASSPIPSYNSPLYF.

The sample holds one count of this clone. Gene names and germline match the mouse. The CDR3 sequence: CAWGTGDFSNERLFF. CDR3 DNA, as far as it was read: TGTGCCTGGGGGACAGGAGACTTTTCCAACGAAAGATTATTT. The V call is TRBV31, the J call TRBJ1-4, with 8 bases aligning to TRBD1. The CDR3 extends 1 residue past the end of the read, so its final part is completed from the germline J gene. The CDR3 loop spans 15 amino acids. Germline-derived CDR1 and CDR2 are GKSSPN and SITVG. Trimming at V came to 5 bases and at J to 0 bases, leaving 5 bases not matched to a gene.

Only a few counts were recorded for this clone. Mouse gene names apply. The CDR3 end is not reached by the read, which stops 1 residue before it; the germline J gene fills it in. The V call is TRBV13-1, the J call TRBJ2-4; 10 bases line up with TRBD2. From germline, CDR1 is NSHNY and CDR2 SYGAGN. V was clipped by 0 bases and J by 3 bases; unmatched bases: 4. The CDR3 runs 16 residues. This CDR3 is CASSDAAGGAQNTLYF. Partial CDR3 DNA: TGTGCCAGCAGTGATGCAGCTGGGGGGGCGCAAAACACCTTGTAC.

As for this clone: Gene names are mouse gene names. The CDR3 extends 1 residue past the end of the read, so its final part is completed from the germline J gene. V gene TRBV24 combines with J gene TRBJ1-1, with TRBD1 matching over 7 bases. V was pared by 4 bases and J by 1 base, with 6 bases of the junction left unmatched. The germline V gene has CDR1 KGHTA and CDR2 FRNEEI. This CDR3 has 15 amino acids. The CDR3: CASSPSGTENTEVFF. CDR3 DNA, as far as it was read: TGTGCCAGCAGTCCTTCCGGGACAGAAAACACAGAAGTCTTC.

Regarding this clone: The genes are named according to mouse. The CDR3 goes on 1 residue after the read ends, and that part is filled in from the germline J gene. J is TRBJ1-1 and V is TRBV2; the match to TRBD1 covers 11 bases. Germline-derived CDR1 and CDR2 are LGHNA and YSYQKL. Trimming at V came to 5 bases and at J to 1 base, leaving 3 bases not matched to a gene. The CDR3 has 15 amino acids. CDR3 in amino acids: CASSVGQGVNTEVFF. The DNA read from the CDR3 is TGTGCCAGCAGCGTGGGACAGGGGGTAAACACAGAAGTCTTC.

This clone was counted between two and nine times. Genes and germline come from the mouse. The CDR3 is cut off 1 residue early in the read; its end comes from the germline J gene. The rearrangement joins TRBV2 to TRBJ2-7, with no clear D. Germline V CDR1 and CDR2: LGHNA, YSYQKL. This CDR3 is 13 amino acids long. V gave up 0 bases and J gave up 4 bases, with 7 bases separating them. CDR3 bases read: TGTGCCAGCAGCCAAGAAGGGCAGTATGAACAGTAC. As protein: CASSQEGQYEQY. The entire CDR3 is CASSQEGQYEQYF.

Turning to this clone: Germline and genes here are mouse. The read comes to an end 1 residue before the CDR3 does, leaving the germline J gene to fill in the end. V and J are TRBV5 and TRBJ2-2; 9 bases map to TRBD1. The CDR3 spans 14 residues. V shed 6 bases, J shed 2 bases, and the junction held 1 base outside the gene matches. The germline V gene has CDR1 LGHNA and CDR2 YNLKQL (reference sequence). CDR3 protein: CASRGTGNTGQLYF. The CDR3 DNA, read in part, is TGTGCCAGCAGGGGGACAGGGAACACCGGGCAGCTCTAC.

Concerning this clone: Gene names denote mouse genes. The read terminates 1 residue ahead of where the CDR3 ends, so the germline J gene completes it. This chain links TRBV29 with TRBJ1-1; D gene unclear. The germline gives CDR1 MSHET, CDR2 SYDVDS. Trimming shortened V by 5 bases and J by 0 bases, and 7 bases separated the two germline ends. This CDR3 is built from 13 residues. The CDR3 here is CASSPQPNTEVFF. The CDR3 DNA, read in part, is TGTGCTAGCAGTCCCCAGCCAAACACAGAAGTCTTC. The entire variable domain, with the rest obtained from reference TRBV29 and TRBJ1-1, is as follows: DMKVTQMPRYLIKRMGENVLLECGQDMSHETMYWYRQDPGLGLQLIYISYDVDSNSEGDIPKGYRVSRKKREHFSLILDSAKTNQTSVYFCASSPQPNTEVFFGKGTRLTVV.

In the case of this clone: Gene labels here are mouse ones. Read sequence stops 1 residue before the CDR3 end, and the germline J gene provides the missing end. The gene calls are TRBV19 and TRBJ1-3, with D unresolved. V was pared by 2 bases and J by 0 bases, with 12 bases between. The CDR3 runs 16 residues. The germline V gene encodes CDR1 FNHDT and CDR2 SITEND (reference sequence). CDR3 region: CASSIGPEYSGNTLYF. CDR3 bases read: TGTGCCAGCAGTATCGGGCCAGAATATTCTGGAAATACGCTCTAT.

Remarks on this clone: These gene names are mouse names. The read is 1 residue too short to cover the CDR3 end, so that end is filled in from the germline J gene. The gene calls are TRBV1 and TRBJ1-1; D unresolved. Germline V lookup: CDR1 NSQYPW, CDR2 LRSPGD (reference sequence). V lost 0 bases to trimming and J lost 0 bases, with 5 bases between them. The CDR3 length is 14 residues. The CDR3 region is CTCSADRQNTEVFF. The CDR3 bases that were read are TGCACCTGCAGTGCAGATCGGCAGAACACAGAAGTCTTC.

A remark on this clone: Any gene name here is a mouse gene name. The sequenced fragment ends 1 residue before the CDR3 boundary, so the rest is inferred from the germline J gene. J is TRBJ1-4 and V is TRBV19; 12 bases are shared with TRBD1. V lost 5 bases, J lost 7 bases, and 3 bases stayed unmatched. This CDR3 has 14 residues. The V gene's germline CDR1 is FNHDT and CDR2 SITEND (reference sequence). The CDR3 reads CASSRDRGRERLFF. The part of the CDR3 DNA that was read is TGTGCCAGCAGCCGGGACAGGGGGCGCGAAAGATTATTT.

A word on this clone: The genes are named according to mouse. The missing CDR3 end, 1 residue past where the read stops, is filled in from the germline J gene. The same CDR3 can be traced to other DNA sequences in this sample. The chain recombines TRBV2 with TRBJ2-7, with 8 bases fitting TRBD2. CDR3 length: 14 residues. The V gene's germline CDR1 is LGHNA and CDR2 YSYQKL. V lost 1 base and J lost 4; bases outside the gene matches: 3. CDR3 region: CASSQGWGAYEQYF. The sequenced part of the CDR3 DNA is TGTGCCAGCAGCCAAGGCTGGGGGGCTTATGAACAGTAC.

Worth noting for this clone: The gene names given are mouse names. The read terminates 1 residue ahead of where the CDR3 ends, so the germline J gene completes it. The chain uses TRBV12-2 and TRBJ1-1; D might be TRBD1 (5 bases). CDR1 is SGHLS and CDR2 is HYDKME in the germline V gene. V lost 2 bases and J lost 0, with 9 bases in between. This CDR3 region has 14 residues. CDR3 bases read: TGTGCCAGCTCTCCAGACAGTGCAAACACAGAAGTCTTC. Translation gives CASSPDSANTEVF. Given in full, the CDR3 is CASSPDSANTEVFF.

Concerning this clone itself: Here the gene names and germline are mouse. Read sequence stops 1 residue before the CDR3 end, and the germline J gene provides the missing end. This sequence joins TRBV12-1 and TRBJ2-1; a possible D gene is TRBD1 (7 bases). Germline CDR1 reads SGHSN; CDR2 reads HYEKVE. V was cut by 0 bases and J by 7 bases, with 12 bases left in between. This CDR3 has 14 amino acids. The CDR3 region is CASSLEGGWAEQFF. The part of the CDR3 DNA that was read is TGTGCCAGCTCTCTCGAAGGGGGCTGGGCTGAGCAGTTC.

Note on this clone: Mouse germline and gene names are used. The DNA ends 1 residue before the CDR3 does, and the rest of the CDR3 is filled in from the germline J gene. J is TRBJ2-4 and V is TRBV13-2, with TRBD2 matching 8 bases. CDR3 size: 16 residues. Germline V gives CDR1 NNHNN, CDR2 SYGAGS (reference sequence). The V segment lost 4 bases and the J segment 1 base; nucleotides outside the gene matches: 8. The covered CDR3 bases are TGTGCCAGCGGTCAAGGGGGGGGCGCGGGTCAAAACACCTTGTAC. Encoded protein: CASGQGGGAGQNTLY. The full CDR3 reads CASGQGGGAGQNTLYF.

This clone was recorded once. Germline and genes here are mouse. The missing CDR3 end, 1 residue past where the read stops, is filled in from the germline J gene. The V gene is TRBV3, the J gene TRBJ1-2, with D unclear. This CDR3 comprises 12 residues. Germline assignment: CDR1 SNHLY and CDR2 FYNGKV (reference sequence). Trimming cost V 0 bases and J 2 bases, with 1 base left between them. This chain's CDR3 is CASSLANSDYTF. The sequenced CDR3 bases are TGTGCCAGCAGCTTAGCCAACTCCGACTACACC.

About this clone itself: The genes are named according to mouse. CDR3 sequence: CASSFSGQGDERLFF. The DNA read from the CDR3 is TGTGCCAGCAGCTTTTCGGGACAGGGAGACGAAAGATTATTT. The rearrangement links TRBV3 to TRBJ1-4, with 9 bases matching TRBD1. Sequencing ends 1 residue short of the CDR3 end; the germline J gene provides the rest. V gave up 3 bases and J gave up 6 bases; unmatched junction bases: 5. The length of the CDR3 is 15 residues. The germline gives CDR1 SNHLY, CDR2 FYNGKV (reference sequence).

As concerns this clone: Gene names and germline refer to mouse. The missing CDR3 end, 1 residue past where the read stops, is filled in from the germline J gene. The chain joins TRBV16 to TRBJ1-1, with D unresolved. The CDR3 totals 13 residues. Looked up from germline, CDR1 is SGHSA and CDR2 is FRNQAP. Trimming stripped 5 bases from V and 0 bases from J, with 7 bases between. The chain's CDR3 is CASSLGANTEVFF. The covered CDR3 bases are TGTGCAAGCAGCCTCGGGGCAAACACAGAAGTCTTC.

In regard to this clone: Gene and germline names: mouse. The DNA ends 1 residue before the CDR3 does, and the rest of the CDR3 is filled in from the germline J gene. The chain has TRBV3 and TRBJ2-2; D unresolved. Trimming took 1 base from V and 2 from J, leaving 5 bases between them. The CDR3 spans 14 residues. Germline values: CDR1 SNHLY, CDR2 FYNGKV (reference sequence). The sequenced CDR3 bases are TGTGCCAGCAGCTTAGTAGGGAACACCGGGCAGCTCTAC. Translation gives CASSLVGNTGQLY. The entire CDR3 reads CASSLVGNTGQLYF.

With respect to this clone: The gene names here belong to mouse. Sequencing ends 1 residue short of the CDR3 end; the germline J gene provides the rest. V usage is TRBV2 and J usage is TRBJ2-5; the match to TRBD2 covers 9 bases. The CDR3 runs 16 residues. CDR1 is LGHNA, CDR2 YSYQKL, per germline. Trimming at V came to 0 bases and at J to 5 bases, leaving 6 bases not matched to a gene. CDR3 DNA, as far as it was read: TGTGCCAGCAGCCAAGATGGTGGGGGGGCGCGAGACACCCAGTAC. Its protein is CASSQDGGGARDTQY. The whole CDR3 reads CASSQDGGGARDTQYF.

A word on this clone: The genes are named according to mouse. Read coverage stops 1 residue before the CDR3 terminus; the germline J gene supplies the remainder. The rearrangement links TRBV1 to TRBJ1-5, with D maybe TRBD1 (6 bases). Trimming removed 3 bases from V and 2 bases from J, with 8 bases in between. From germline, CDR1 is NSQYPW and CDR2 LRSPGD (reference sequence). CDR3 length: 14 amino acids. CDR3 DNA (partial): TGCACCTGCAGTGCCCCAGGGGACAACCAGGCTCCGCTT. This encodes CTCSAPGDNQAPL. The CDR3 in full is CTCSAPGDNQAPLF.

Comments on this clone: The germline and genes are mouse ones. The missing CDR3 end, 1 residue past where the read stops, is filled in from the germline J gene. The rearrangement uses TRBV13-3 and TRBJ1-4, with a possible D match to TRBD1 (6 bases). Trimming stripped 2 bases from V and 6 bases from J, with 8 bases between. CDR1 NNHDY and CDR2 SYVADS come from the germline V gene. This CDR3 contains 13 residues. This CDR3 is CASSEPGDERLFF. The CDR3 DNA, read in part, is TGTGCCAGCAGTGAACCAGGGGACGAAAGATTATTT.

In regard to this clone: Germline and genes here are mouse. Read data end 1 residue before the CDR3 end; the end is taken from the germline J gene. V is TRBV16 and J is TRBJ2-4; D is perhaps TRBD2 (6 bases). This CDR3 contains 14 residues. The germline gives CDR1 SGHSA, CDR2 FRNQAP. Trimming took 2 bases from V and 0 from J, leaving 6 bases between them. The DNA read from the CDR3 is TGTGCAAGCAGCTTAACTGGGAGTCAAAACACCTTGTAC. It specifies CASSLTGSQNTLY. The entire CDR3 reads CASSLTGSQNTLYF.

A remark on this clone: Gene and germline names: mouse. CDR3 bases read: TGCACCTGCAGTGCAGGGGACTGGGGGTATGCTGAGCAGTTC. Amino acid sequence: CTCSAGDWGYAEQF. The full CDR3 is CTCSAGDWGYAEQFF. V is TRBV1 and J is TRBJ2-1, with 11 bases that match TRBD2. The read stops 1 residue short of the end of the CDR3; the missing end is completed from the germline J gene. J lost 4 bases, V lost 1 base, and 0 bases had no gene match. The CDR3 spans 15 residues. Germline V gene sequence: CDR1 NSQYPW, CDR2 LRSPGD (reference sequence). Combining the CDR3 with reference TRBV1 and TRBJ2-1 gives the whole variable domain VTLLEQNPRWRLVPRGQAVNLRCILKNSQYPWMSWYQQDLQKQLQWLFTLRSPGDKEVKSLPGADYLATRVTDTELRLQVANMSQGRTLYCTCSAGDWGYAEQFFGPGTRLTVL.